These 19 T cell receptor beta chains were all obtained from the same sample, sequenced in a study of shared clonotypes between healthy human individuals. The data were produced by immunoSEQ multiplex PCR, yet TCRdb's version contains in-frame clones alone and is incomplete. Here the sample spans about 490,000 clones, approximately 80% being singletons. Sequenced: PBMCs. These receptors were collected from a woman in her thirties or forties in good health. Some clones in this sample may be carry-over from other donors' samples.

This clone was seen a few times. The V gene is TRBV7-2, the J gene TRBJ1-1, with D maybe TRBD1 (5 bases). The germline V gene encodes CDR1 SGHTA and CDR2 FQGNSA. V gave up 2 bases and J gave up 6 bases, with 10 bases separating them. This CDR3 spans 13 amino acids. In nucleotides, the CDR3 is TGTGCCAGCAGCTTATACCAAGGGGCTGAAGCTTTCTTT. Protein product: CASSLYQGAEAFF. The variable domain in full, with the rest retrieved from reference TRBV7-2 and TRBJ1-1, is GAGVSQSPSNKVTEKGKDVELRCDPISGHTALYWYRQSLGQGLEFLIYFQGNSAPDKSGLPSDRFSAERTGGSVSTLTIQRTQQEDSAVYLCASSLYQGAEAFFGQGTRLTVV.

This chain connects TRBV6-5 to TRBJ2-3; D not resolved. The ends were cut back, 0 bases at V and 11 bases at J, with 9 bases in the middle. The CDR3 totals 12 residues. CDR1 and CDR2 from the germline V gene are MNHEY and SVGAGI. The CDR3 protein is CASSYSSGQQYF. The CDR3 DNA is TGTGCCAGCAGTTACTCCTCCGGGCAGCAGTATTTT.

The chain joins TRBV2 to TRBJ1-6; 8 nucleotides match TRBD1. This CDR3 region has 15 residues. V was clipped by 9 bases and J by 10 bases; unmatched bases: 14. Germline CDR1 and CDR2: SNHLY and FYNNEI. The DNA for the CDR3 is TGTGCCAGTTGTCTTGCCAGGACAGGGCTGTCACCCCTCCACTTT. Amino acids: CASCLARTGLSPLHF. Supplemented by reference TRBV2 and TRBJ1-6, the full variable domain reads EPEVTQTPSHQVTQMGQEVILRCVPISNHLYFYWYRQILGQKVEFLVSFYNNEISEKSEIFDDQFSVERPDGSNFTLKIRSTKLEDSAMYFCASCLARTGLSPLHFGNGTRLTVT.

The chain combines TRBV11-3 with TRBJ2-4, with TRBD1 matching over 9 bases. CDR3 length: 14 residues. V lost 4 bases to trimming and J lost 6 bases; unmatched junction nucleotides: 4. Germline values: CDR1 SGHNT, CDR2 YENEEA. The CDR3 nucleotides read TGTGCCAGCAGCTCGGGACAGGGAATAAACATTCAGTACTTC. As protein: CASSSGQGINIQYF. The complete variable domain, with remaining parts taken from reference TRBV11-3 and TRBJ2-4, reads EAGVVQSPRYKIIEKKQPVAFWCNPISGHNTLYWYLQNLGQGPELLIRYENEEAVDDSQLPKDRFSAERLKGVDSTLKIQPAELGDSAVYLCASSSGQGINIQYFGAGTRLSVL.

With regard to this clone: One end of the junction fails to match germline, which may point to a read error. CDR3: CASSQPLTTYTPYEQYF. The DNA of the CDR3 is TGCGCCAGCAGCCAACCCCTAACGACTTACACCCCCTACGAGCAGTACTTC. The chain employs TRBV7-8 and TRBJ2-7; D remains unclear. CDR3 length equals 17 residues. The germline V gene encodes CDR1 SGHVS and CDR2 FQNEAQ.

The CDR3 is CASGKRAGPETQYF. The CDR3 DNA sequence: TGCGCCAGCGGGAAAAGGGCAGGGCCAGAGACCCAGTACTTC. V usage is TRBV4-1 and J usage is TRBJ2-5; a weak D match, TRBD1 (5 bases). The CDR3 spans 14 residues. V was clipped by 8 bases and J by 4 bases, with 17 bases between them. CDR1 is MGHRA and CDR2 is YSYEKL in the germline V gene.

This sequence joins TRBV25-1 and TRBJ1-5, with a possible D match to TRBD1 (6 bases). The CDR3 has 13 amino acids. Germline V gene lookup returns CDR1 MGHDK and CDR2 SYGVNS. The V end was cut by 6 bases, the J end by 4 bases, with 10 bases between. This chain's CDR3 is CASSRDKNQPQHF. In DNA, the CDR3 is TGTGCCAGCAGCCGGGACAAGAATCAGCCCCAGCATTTT.

The rearrangement links TRBV7-2 to TRBJ1-4, with 8 bases fitting TRBD1. Germline values: CDR1 SGHTA, CDR2 FQGNSA. The CDR3 loop spans 16 amino acids. Germline trimming cut 5 bases from V and 0 bases from J; bases unmatched to any gene: 5. The CDR3 bases are TGTGCCAGCAGCCCGGACAGGGACGCAACTAATGAAAAACTGTTTTTT. This codes for CASSPDRDATNEKLFF.

The rearrangement uses TRBV7-3 and TRBJ2-7; 7 bases align to TRBD2. The CDR3 spans 14 residues. The germline gives CDR1 SGHTA, CDR2 FQGTGA. V gave up 5 bases and J gave up 7 bases; unmatched junction bases: 11. The CDR3 coding sequence is TGTGCCAGCAGCCGTGGGGCGGGAGTGAGGGAGCAGTACTTC. As protein: CASSRGAGVREQYF.

This clone showed up many times. The chain carries TRBV2 and TRBJ1-1; no clear D. V gave up 4 bases and J gave up 5 bases, with 17 bases separating them. The CDR3 is made up of 15 amino acids. The germline gives CDR1 SNHLY, CDR2 FYNNEI. In DNA form, the CDR3 reads TGTGCCAGCAGTGGCGTCCGGTCCCTGGGGACTGAAGCTTTCTTT. This codes for CASSGVRSLGTEAFF.

The V gene is TRBV15, the J gene TRBJ2-5, with TRBD1 matching 10 bases. V shed 1 base and J 4 bases; nucleotides not matched to a gene: 6. This CDR3 contains 16 residues. In germline, CDR1 is LNHNV, CDR2 YYDKDF (reference sequence). Here the CDR3 DNA reads TGTGCCACCAGCAGAGGGGGACAGGGGAGGAGAGAGACCCAGTACTTC. It translates to CATSRGGQGRRETQYF. The full variable domain, in which reference TRBV15 and TRBJ2-5 provide the parts outside the CDR3, is DAMVIQNPRYQVTQFGKPVTLSCSQTLNHNVMYWYQQKSSQAPKLLFHYYDKDFNNEADTPDNFQSRRPNTSFCFLDIRSPGLGDTAMYLCATSRGGQGRRETQYFGPGTRLLVL.

V is TRBV27 and J is TRBJ2-6, with TRBD2 identical over 11 bases. Trimming at V came to 6 bases and at J to 0 bases, leaving 10 bases not matched to a gene. Germline loops: CDR1 MNHEY, CDR2 SMNVEV (reference sequence). The CDR3 is made up of 19 amino acids. CDR3 amino acids: CASSHRGTSGYSGANVLTF. The CDR3 coding sequence is TGTGCCAGCAGCCACCGGGGGACTAGCGGTTACTCTGGGGCCAACGTCCTGACTTTC.

The V and J genes are TRBV28 and TRBJ2-5; TRBD1 matches 11 bases. CDR3 length: 14 amino acids. Trimming removed 5 bases from V and 5 bases from J; junction bases left unmatched: 4. The germline gives CDR1 MDHEN, CDR2 SYDVKM. CDR3 sequence reads: CASSKDRGLETQYF. In DNA, the CDR3 is TGTGCCAGCAGTAAGGACAGGGGGCTTGAGACCCAGTACTTC. The full variable domain, rest sourced from reference TRBV28 and TRBJ2-5, is DVKVTQSSRYLVKRTGEKVFLECVQDMDHENMFWYRQDPGLGLRLIYFSYDVKMKEKGDIPEGYSVSREKKERFSLILESASTNQTSMYLCASSKDRGLETQYFGPGTRLLVL.

This CDR3 reads CASSSFQPRPQDTQYF. DNA for the CDR3: TGTGCCAGCAGCTCCTTCCAGCCTCGTCCACAAGATACGCAGTATTTT. The J gene is TRBJ2-3, the V gene TRBV7-9; no clear D. CDR1 is SEHNR, CDR2 FQNEAQ, per germline (reference sequence). V dropped 4 bases and J dropped 5 bases, with 19 bases sitting between them. The CDR3 extends over 16 amino acids.

Details on this clone: A read error may account for a junction end that differs from germline. The CDR3, as DNA: TGTGCCGGCAGCTTATCAACAGACTACGAGCAGTACTTC. Translated: CAGSLSTDYEQYF. The chain recombines TRBV13 with TRBJ2-7; D gene uncertain. The CDR3 is 13 amino acids. Germline CDR1 PRHDT, CDR2 FYEKMQ (reference sequence). Full variable domain (rest looked up from reference TRBV13 and TRBJ2-7): AAGVIQSPRHLIKEKRETATLKCYPIPRHDTVYWYQQGPGQDPQFLISFYEKMQSDKGSIPDRFSAQQFSDYHSELNMSSLELGDSALYFCAGSLSTDYEQYFGPGTRLTVT.

The chain recombines TRBV6-5 with TRBJ1-6, with D tentatively TRBD1 (5 bases). The germline CDR1 and CDR2 sequences are MNHEY and SVGAGI. This CDR3 comprises 12 residues. V shed 2 bases and J shed 13 bases, with 9 bases lying between them. The CDR3 region is CASSYRRGPLHF. CDR3 DNA: TGTGCCAGCAGTTACCGTCGGGGGCCCCTCCACTTT.

The table lists this clone with many counts. The chain joins TRBV15 to TRBJ2-7; TRBD1 matches at 7 bases. There are 16 residues in the CDR3. The trim removed 4 bases at V and 7 bases at J, leaving 16 bases unmatched. Per the germline V gene, CDR1 is LNHNV and CDR2 is YYDKDF (reference sequence). CDR3: CATSKGFYRGAAEQYF. In nucleotides, the CDR3 is TGTGCCACCAGCAAGGGCTTCTACAGGGGCGCCGCTGAGCAGTACTTC.

In its sample, this clone was seen many times. The CDR3 loop reads CASSQLPGANVLTF. For the CDR3, the DNA is TGTGCCAGCAGTCAGTTACCTGGGGCCAACGTCCTGACTTTC. The chain combines TRBV6-5 with TRBJ2-6; D uncertain. Germline V lookup: CDR1 MNHEY, CDR2 SVGAGI. This CDR3 spans 14 amino acids. The germline V and J ends were trimmed by 5 bases and 2 bases, with 7 bases remaining between them.

The V call is TRBV19, the J call TRBJ2-5; D unclear. Germline V gives CDR1 LNHDA, CDR2 SQIVND (reference sequence). V was shortened by 3 bases and J by 7 bases, with 12 bases between the two germline ends. The CDR3 has 13 residues. The CDR3, as DNA: TGTGCCAGTAGTATCCCCAACATGGGGACCCAGTACTTC. Its translation: CASSIPNMGTQYF. Together with reference TRBV19 and TRBJ2-5, the CDR3 gives the full variable domain: DGGITQSPKYLFRKEGQNVTLSCEQNLNHDAMYWYRQDPGQGLRLIYYSQIVNDFQKGDIAEGYSVSREKKESFPLTVTSAQKNPTAFYLCASSIPNMGTQYFGPGTRLLVL.